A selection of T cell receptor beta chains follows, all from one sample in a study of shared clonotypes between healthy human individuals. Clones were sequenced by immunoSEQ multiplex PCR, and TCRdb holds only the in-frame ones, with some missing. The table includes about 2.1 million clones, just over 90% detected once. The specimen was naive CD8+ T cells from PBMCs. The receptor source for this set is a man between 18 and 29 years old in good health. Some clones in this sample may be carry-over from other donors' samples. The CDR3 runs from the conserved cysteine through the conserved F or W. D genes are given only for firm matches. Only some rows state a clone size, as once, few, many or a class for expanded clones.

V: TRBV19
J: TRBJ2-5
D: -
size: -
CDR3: CASSMVRQSPVETQYF
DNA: TGTGCCAGTAGTATGGTCCGGCAGTCCCCCGTTGAGACCCAGTACTTC

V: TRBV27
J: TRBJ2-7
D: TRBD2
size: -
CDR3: CASRDYSYEQYF
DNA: TGTGCCAGCCGGGACTACTCATACGAGCAGTACTTC

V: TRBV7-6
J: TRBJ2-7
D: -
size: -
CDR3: CASSLGNGRGHEQYF
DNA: TGTGCCAGCAGCTTAGGTAACGGCAGGGGCCACGAGCAGTACTTC

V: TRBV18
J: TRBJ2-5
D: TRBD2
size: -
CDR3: CASSPPRLAGVQETQYF
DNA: TGTGCCAGCTCACCACCCAGATTAGCGGGCGTTCAAGAGACCCAGTACTTC

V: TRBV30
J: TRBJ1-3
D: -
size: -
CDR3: CAWSVLGNTIYF
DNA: TGTGCCTGGAGTGTATTAGGGAACACCATATATTTT

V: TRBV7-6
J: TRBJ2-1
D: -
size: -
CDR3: CASSEPGLSRNEQFF
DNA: TGTGCCAGCAGCGAACCGGGCCTGTCCCGTAATGAGCAGTTCTTC

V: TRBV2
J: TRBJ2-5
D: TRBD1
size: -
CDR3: CARSRGQAKETQYF
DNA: TGTGCCAGAAGCCGTGGACAGGCGAAGGAGACCCAGTACTTC

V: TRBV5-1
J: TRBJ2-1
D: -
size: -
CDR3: CASSSYYNEQFF
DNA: TGCGCCAGCAGCTCATATTACAATGAGCAGTTCTTC

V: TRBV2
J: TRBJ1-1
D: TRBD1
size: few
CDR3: CASSEERTGADTEAFF
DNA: TGTGCCAGCAGTGAAGAAAGGACAGGGGCTGACACTGAAGCTTTCTTT

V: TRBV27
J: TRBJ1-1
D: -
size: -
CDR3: CASSPGGGYEAFF
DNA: TGTGCCAGCAGCCCCGGGGGAGGATATGAAGCTTTCTTT

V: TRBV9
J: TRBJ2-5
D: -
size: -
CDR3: CASSQGPGGETQYF
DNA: TGTGCCAGCAGCCAAGGACCGGGTGGGGAGACCCAGTACTTC

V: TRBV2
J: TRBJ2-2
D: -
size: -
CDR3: CASIRKPPMGPNTGELFF
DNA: TGTGCCAGCATTCGAAAGCCCCCGATGGGACCCAACACCGGGGAGCTGTTTTTT

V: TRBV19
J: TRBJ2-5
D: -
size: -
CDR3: CASSGRIQETQYF
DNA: TGTGCCAGTAGCGGGCGGATACAAGAGACCCAGTACTTC

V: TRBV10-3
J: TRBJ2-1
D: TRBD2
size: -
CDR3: CAIKGTSGLYNEQFF
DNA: TGTGCCATCAAGGGGACTAGCGGGTTATACAATGAGCAGTTCTTC

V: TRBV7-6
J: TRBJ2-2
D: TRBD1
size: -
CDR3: CASSRRTGPTGELFF
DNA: TGTGCCAGCAGCCGGAGGACAGGGCCCACCGGGGAGCTGTTTTTT

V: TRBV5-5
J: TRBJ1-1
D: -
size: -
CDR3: CASSGGPNTEAFF
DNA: TGTGCCAGCAGCGGCGGGCCCAACACTGAAGCTTTCTTT

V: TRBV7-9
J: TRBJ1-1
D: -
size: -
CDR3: CASSPGYFVEAFF
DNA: TGTGCCAGCAGCCCAGGATACTTTGTTGAAGCTTTCTTT

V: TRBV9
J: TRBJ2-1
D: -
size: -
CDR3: CASSVVGGAQYNEQFF
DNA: TGTGCCAGCAGCGTAGTAGGCGGGGCTCAGTACAATGAGCAGTTCTTC

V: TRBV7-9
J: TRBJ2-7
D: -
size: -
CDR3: CASSLRTGDSYEQYF
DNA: TGTGCCAGCAGCTTACGAACGGGGGACTCCTACGAGCAGTACTTC

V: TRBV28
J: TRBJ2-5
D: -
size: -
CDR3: CASSLPSDSAGTQYF
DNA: TGTGCCAGCAGTTTACCTTCGGACAGCGCGGGGACCCAGTACTTC

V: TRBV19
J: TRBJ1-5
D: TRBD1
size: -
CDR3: CASSWGQGTYNQPQHF
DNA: TGTGCCAGTAGCTGGGGACAGGGGACGTACAATCAGCCCCAGCATTTT

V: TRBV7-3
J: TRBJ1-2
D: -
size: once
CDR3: CASSPRGAHGYTF
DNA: TGTGCCAGCAGCCCCCGGGGGGCCCATGGCTACACCTTC

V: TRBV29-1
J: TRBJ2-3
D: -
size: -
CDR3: CSASGISTDTQYF
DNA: TGCAGCGCCTCAGGGATAAGCACAGATACGCAGTATTTT

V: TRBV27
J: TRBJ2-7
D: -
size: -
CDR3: CASSLRGSPNYEQYF
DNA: TGTGCCAGCAGTTTAAGGGGATCTCCCAACTACGAGCAGTACTTC